Shown below are 2 T cell receptor beta chains from a single sample sequenced in a study of radiation and T cells in renal cell carcinoma. Only in-frame clones appear in the TCRdb table, and some are missing; sequencing was by immunoSEQ multiplex PCR. The sample has 97,000 or so clones, around 80% seen once. The time point: blood 4 weeks post-SBRT, at nephrectomy. Treatment indicated: 15 Gy SBRT to primary tumor, nephrectomy 4 weeks later. The sequences come from blood, collected from a patient whose treatment included radiotherapy and nephrectomy. The receptors come from a man between 60 and 75 years old with renal cell carcinoma.

V is TRBV5-1 and J is TRBJ2-7, with D maybe TRBD1 (6 bases). V gave up 0 bases and J gave up 3 bases, with 16 bases separating them. Germline V gene sequence: CDR1 SGHRS, CDR2 YFSETQ. The CDR3 is made up of 16 amino acids. CDR3 coding DNA: TGCGCCAGCAGCTTGGGGGGGACAAGGGACGTCTACGAGCAGTACTTC. It is translated as CASSLGGTRDVYEQYF.

This clone was seen only once. V usage is TRBV2 and J usage is TRBJ2-3; unclear D gene. Germline lookup yields CDR1 SNHLY and CDR2 FYNNEI. V was trimmed by 1 base and J by 2 bases, leaving 10 bases between them. This CDR3 is 15 amino acids long. CDR3 in DNA: TGTGCCAGCAGTGAAGTTAACGCGGCCACAGATACGCAGTATTTT. Residues: CASSEVNAATDTQYF.